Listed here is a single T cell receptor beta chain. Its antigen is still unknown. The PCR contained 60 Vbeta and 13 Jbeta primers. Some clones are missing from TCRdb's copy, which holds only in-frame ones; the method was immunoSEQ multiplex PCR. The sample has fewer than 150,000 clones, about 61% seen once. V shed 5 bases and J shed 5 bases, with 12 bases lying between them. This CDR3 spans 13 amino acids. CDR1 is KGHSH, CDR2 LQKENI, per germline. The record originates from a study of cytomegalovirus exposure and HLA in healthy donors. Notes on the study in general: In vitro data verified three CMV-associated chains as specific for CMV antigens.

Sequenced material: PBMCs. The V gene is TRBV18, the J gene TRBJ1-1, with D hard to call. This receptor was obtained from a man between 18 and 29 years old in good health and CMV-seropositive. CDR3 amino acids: CASSYYRQTEAFF. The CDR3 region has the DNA TGTGCCAGCTCATATTACCGACAAACTGAAGCTTTCTTT.